The text below deals with one TCR beta chain. Its antigen is undetermined. These data originate in a study of cytomegalovirus exposure and HLA in healthy donors. The PCR made use of 60 Vbeta and 13 Jbeta primers. Libraries were prepared by immunoSEQ multiplex PCR; TCRdb keeps only in-frame clonotypes and omits some of them. Found here are almost 200,000 clones, around 81% of them singletons; the top ten hold 1.5% to 2%. With 6 bases clipped from V and 3 bases from J, the junction kept 4 bases outside the gene matches. CDR1 is WNHNN, CDR2 SYGVQD, per germline (reference sequence). The CDR3 is 13 amino acids. General study points: According to an earlier analysis, most TCR beta V segments yielded productive rearrangements about 90% or about 30% of the time.

The TCR sequence derives from a man aged 30-40 years in good health and CMV-seronegative. The sequenced sample was PBMCs. The chain combines TRBV10-1 with TRBJ1-2, with 7 bases aligning to TRBD1. CDR3 sequence (DNA): TGCGCCAGCAGCGACGACAGGGACTATGGCTACACCTTC. Its protein product is CASSDDRDYGYTF.